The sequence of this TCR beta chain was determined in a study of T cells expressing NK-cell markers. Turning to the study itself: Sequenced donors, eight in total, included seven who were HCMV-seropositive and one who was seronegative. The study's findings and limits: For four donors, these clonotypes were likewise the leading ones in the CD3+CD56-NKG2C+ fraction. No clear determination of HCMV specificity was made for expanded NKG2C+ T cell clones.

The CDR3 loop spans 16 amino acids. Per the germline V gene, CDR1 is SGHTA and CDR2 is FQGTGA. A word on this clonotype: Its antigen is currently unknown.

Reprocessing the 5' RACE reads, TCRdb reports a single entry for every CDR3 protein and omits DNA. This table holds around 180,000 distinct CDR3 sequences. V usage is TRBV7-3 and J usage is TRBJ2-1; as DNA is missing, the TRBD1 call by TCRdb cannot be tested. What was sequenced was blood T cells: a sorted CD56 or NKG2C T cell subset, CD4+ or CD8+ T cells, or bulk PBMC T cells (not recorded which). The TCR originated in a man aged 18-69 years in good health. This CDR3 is CASSLEPLSSYNEQFF. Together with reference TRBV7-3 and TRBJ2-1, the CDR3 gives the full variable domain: GAGVSQTPSNKVTEKGKYVELRCDPISGHTALYWYRQSLGQGPEFLIYFQGTGAADDSGLPNDRFFAVRPEGSVSTLKIQRTERGDSAVYLCASSLEPLSSYNEQFFGPGTRLTVL.